The rows below give T cell receptor beta chains drawn from one sample of a study of technical replicates of blood from a handful of donors. TCRdb keeps only in-frame clones here, not all; method: immunoSEQ multiplex PCR. The table lists 65,000 to 80,000 clones, 95% to 98% of them singletons. The sequenced sample consisted of T cells isolated from PBMCs. These receptors were obtained from a human donor in good health. Both conserved end residues are trimmed from each CDR3. A D gene is named only where the DNA matches it firmly.

j_call d_call v_call cdr3_aa
TRBJ2-5 - TRBV29-1 SVRSRETQY
TRBJ2-2 TRBD2 TRBV6-5 ASRTLAGTGELF
TRBJ1-1 - TRBV14 ASSQVPGELSEAF
TRBJ1-1 - TRBV25-1 ASSDTGDMNTEAF
TRBJ1-1 - TRBV6-5 ASSILGQNTEAF
TRBJ1-2 TRBD1 TRBV5-1 ASSLDRGRYT
TRBJ1-4 TRBD1 TRBV10-3 AISETGTGNEKLF
TRBJ1-1 - TRBV19 ASTAFQGVRAF
TRBJ2-1 TRBD2 TRBV10-3 AISGTSGKTYNEQF
TRBJ1-2 TRBD1 TRBV6-4 ASSVETGSGYT
TRBJ1-2 - TRBV28 ASGTNYGYT
TRBJ2-7 - TRBV19 ASSMGGRAFSYEQY
TRBJ2-4 - TRBV12-2 ARAAPHAVGQFKNIQY
TRBJ2-7 - TRBV20-1 SASLFSPGF
TRBJ1-1 - TRBV29-1 SVSMNTEAF
TRBJ2-1 - TRBV5-1 ASSWNPDERARNNEQF
TRBJ2-2 - TRBV2 AITRSTGELF
TRBJ2-2 - TRBV28 ASSLVRGQAGELF
TRBJ2-5 TRBD1 TRBV7-6 ASSSKSPIQGSTPQETQY
TRBJ2-7 - TRBV14 ASSQEGTWTATSSYEQY
TRBJ2-1 TRBD1 TRBV5-1 ASSLDPGQVNEQF
TRBJ2-5 - TRBV5-1 ASSLNGLYQETQY
TRBJ2-7 - TRBV28 ASRHPSGQGYYEQY
TRBJ1-4 - TRBV2 ASSERGQPNEKLF
TRBJ1-1 - TRBV7-2 ASSSGPIEAF
TRBJ2-4 - TRBV6-6 ASSYVTGVTKNIQY
TRBJ2-3 TRBD2 TRBV10-2 ASSVGSGRTDTQY
TRBJ1-4 TRBD1 TRBV10-2 ASSESRQGDEKLF
TRBJ1-2 - TRBV27 ASRNQGYGYT
TRBJ1-3 - TRBV9 ASSLLSGNTIY
TRBJ2-1 TRBD2 TRBV7-2 ASSRTSGSYNEQF
TRBJ1-5 - TRBV19 ASMPARVVRGGSQPQH
TRBJ2-5 TRBD1 TRBV2 ASTWTGGLQETQY
TRBJ2-5 TRBD2 TRBV5-1 ASSFEPLGLAGPWTQY
TRBJ1-4 - TRBV5-6 ASSLRTATNEKLF
TRBJ2-5 - TRBV11-2 ASSLQETQY
TRBJ1-2 - TRBV9 ASSVEGTRADGYT
TRBJ1-4 TRBD1 TRBV25-1 ASSPQDRVEKLF
TRBJ2-2 - TRBV2 ASDSTGELF
TRBJ2-3 - TRBV9 ASSVSGLTTDTQY
TRBJ2-7 - TRBV5-1 ASSLQGSYEQY
TRBJ2-1 - TRBV2 ASVRDFYNEQF
TRBJ1-1 TRBD1 TRBV19 ASSTGGNRNTEAF
TRBJ2-7 - TRBV6-4 ASSADEQY
TRBJ2-1 TRBD2 TRBV28 ASIAGGYYNEQF
TRBJ2-3 - TRBV6-5 ASSKIGVTQY
TRBJ2-7 TRBD2 TRBV5-8 ASSQGLVPYEQY
TRBJ2-2 - TRBV5-4 ASSFSYGGNTGELF
TRBJ2-3 - TRBV4-1 ASSHVTSTDTQY
TRBJ2-3 TRBD1 TRBV7-3 ASSYRQGGTDTQY
TRBJ2-1 TRBD2 TRBV2 AGSLPGLAGETTTDEQF
TRBJ1-4 - TRBV7-9 ASSLVPGAPNEKLF
TRBJ1-5 - TRBV19 ASSLSGWANNQPQH
TRBJ1-2 TRBD1 TRBV5-6 ASSKGQGDGYT
TRBJ1-2 - TRBV7-9 ASSSEGYT
TRBJ1-1 TRBD1 TRBV5-4 ASRLGGGDTEAF
TRBJ2-1 - TRBV4-2 ASSQAGVLGRDGNEQF
TRBJ1-2 TRBD1 TRBV28 ASSLGSDRPPGRNYGYT
TRBJ2-5 TRBD1 TRBV28 ASSLRTGETQY
TRBJ1-1 - TRBV5-6 ASSSLGGVRDTEAF